The 8 T cell receptor beta chains below all came from one sample that was sequenced in a study of shared clonotypes between healthy human individuals (dated by TCRdb to the early 2020s). For the CD8 naive samples, CD45RO-negative cells were positively selected for CCR7, yielding a CD45RA+CCR7+ population from which TemRA cells were excluded. Library preparation employed the immunoSEQ multiplex PCR assay. Not all clones reach the TCRdb copy of this immuneACCESS table, which keeps in-frame sequences only. Checked studies attribute under half of the gap to unresolved V genes and leave the rest unexplained. This sample gives about 680,000 clones in total; roughly nine tenths of them show up just once. About a quarter of the sample rests with the top ten. The sequenced material came from naive CD8+ T cells sorted from blood. Read against the paper, the sample's cell subset or site label means: CD45RA+CCR7+. The receptors were sampled from a man in his thirties or forties in good health.

J is TRBJ2-3 and V is TRBV4-1; D tentatively fits TRBD1 or TRBD2 (5 bases each). CDR1 is MGHRA and CDR2 is YSYEKL in the germline V gene. V lost 3 bases, J lost 6 bases, and 22 bases lay in between. This CDR3 has 17 residues. The CDR3 nucleotides read TGCGCCAGCAGCCATAATGATCTGGGGGACGGGTGGGATACGCAGTATTTT. The encoded protein is CASSHNDLGDGWDTQYF.

V gene TRBV30 combines with J gene TRBJ1-2, with a possible D match to TRBD1 (5 bases). The CDR3 consists of 14 residues. Germline lookup yields CDR1 GTSNPN and CDR2 SVGIG (reference sequence). Trimming took 1 base from V and 4 from J, leaving 13 bases between them. The CDR3: CAWSGQPGPYGYTF. CDR3 nucleotide sequence: TGTGCCTGGAGTGGACAGCCCGGTCCCTATGGCTACACCTTC.

This chain links TRBV11-2 with TRBJ2-7; TRBD1 might be the D (6 bases). The CDR3 has 14 residues. V was pared by 4 bases and J by 3 bases, with 13 bases between. Germline assignment: CDR1 SGHAT and CDR2 FQNNGV. The CDR3 bases are TGTGCCAGCAGCTCACAGGGTCTGGTCTACGAGCAGTACTTC. This codes for CASSSQGLVYEQYF.

In the case of this clone: Other DNA sequences of this sample code for an identical CDR3. The chain uses TRBV27 and TRBJ2-7; TRBD2 might be the D (6 bases). Trimming removed 2 bases from V and 4 bases from J, with 12 bases in between. The CDR3 is 14 amino acids. Germline assignment: CDR1 MNHEY and CDR2 SMNVEV (reference sequence). The CDR3 spells CASSLTGGAYEQYF. The CDR3 coding sequence is TGTGCCAGCAGTTTAACAGGAGGGGCGTACGAGCAGTACTTC.

The V call is TRBV7-9, the J call TRBJ2-5; the D gene is possibly TRBD2 (5 bases). Germline V CDR1 and CDR2: SEHNR, FQNEAQ (reference sequence). Trimming pared 5 bases from V and 0 bases from J, leaving 16 bases between. This CDR3 contains 16 residues. In DNA form, the CDR3 reads TGTGCCAGCAGCCCAGCGGTCCGGGGATACCAAGAGACCCAGTACTTC. It is translated as CASSPAVRGYQETQYF.

About this clone itself: This CDR3 is also generated by other DNA sequences in the sample. The chain combines TRBV13 with TRBJ2-7; D is undetermined. Trimming removed 0 bases from V and 4 bases from J, with 4 bases in between. CDR1 and CDR2 (germline): PRHDT, FYEKMQ (reference sequence). CDR3 size: 12 residues. Here the CDR3 reads CASSLGLYEQYF. The CDR3 nucleotides are TGTGCCAGCAGCTTAGGACTTTACGAGCAGTACTTC.

This clone occurred once. This chain joins TRBV9 and TRBJ2-7; D is possibly TRBD1 or TRBD2 (6 bases each). V lost 3 bases and J 3 bases, leaving 13 bases between the germline ends. Looked up from germline, CDR1 is SGDLS and CDR2 is YYNGEE. This CDR3 has 14 amino acids. CDR3 coding DNA: TGTGCCAGCAGCGCTGGGGGGCTAGGCTACGAGCAGTACTTC. Translating it yields CASSAGGLGYEQYF.

The rearrangement joins TRBV19 to TRBJ2-7; 8 nucleotides agree with TRBD2. J was trimmed by 7 bases and V by 2 bases; bases with no gene match: 4. The CDR3 length is 13 residues. Germline lookup yields CDR1 LNHDA and CDR2 SQIVND (reference sequence). In DNA form, the CDR3 reads TGTGCCAGTAGTATAAGTACGGGAGGGGAGCAGTACTTC. Protein product: CASSISTGGEQYF.